The present T cell receptor beta chain was sequenced within a study of T cell responses to AZD1222 COVID-19 vaccine. General study findings and limits: The sample set comprised mostly white British donors with more females, and clonal diversity was possibly underestimated. Reports indicate that nearly half of spike-specific TCRs are directed at unmutated variant regions.

This clone was found once. Its antigen is still unknown. The repertoire was sequenced with immunoSEQ multiplex PCR; TCRdb's copy has only in-frame clones and lacks some. The sample includes 100,000 to 150,000 clones, approximately 85% seen only once; the top ten take about 8.6%. The receptor was isolated from an adult in good health. The source was peripheral blood, collected on day 0 of AZD1222 vaccination.

The CDR3, as DNA: TGTGCCAGCAGTTTATTGCTGAGCTCCTACAATGAGCAGTTCTTC. As protein: CASSLLLSSYNEQFF. The chain employs TRBV27 and TRBJ2-1; D not certain. Trimming pared 1 base from V and 0 bases from J, leaving 7 bases between. The CDR3 runs to 15 residues. Germline assignment: CDR1 MNHEY and CDR2 SMNVEV (reference sequence).